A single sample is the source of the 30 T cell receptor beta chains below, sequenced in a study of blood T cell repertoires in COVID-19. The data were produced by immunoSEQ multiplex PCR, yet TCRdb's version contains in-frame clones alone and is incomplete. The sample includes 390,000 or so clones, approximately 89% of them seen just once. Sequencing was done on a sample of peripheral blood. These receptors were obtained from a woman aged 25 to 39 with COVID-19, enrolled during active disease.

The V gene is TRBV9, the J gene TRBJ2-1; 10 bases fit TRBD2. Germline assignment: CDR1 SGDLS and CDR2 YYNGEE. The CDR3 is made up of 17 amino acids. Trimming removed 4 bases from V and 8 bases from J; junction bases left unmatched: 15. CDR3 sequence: CASSRTGTSELRDEQFF. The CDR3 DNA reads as TGTGCCAGCAGCAGAACCGGGACTAGCGAACTAAGGGATGAGCAGTTCTTC.

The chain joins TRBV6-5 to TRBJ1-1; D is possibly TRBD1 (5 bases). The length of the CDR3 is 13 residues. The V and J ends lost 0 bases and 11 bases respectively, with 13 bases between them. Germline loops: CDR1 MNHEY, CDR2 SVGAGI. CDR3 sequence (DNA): TGTGCCAGCAGTTACTCGGCAGGGAAGGGGGCTTTCTTT. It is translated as CASSYSAGKGAFF.

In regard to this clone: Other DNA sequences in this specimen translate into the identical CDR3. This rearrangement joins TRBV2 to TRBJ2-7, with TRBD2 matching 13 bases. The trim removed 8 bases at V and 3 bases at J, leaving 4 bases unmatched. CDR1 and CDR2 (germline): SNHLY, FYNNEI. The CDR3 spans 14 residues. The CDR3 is CASSGLAGIYEQYF. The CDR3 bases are TGTGCCAGCTCGGGACTAGCGGGAATCTACGAGCAGTACTTC.

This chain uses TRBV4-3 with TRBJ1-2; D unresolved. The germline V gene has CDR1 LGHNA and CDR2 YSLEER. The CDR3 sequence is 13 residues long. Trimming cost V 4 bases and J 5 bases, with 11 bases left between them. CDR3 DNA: TGCGCCAGCAGCCGAGGGCGCAGTTATGGCTACACCTTC. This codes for CASSRGRSYGYTF.

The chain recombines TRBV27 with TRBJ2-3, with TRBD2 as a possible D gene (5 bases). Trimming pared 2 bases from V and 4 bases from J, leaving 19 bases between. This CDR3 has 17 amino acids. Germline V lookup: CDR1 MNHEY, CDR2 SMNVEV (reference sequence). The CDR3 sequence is CASSLGQRPPRSDTQYF. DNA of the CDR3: TGTGCCAGCAGTTTAGGGCAGCGGCCCCCGCGCTCAGATACGCAGTATTTT.

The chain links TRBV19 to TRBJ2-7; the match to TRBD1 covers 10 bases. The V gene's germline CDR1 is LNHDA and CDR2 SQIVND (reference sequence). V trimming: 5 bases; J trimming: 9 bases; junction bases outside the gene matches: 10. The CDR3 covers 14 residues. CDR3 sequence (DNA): TGTGCCAGTAGTCGGGACAGGGGTCCTACCGGGCAGTACTTC. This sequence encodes CASSRDRGPTGQYF. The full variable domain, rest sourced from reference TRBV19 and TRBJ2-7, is DGGITQSPKYLFRKEGQNVTLSCEQNLNHDAMYWYRQDPGQGLRLIYYSQIVNDFQKGDIAEGYSVSREKKESFPLTVTSAQKNPTAFYLCASSRDRGPTGQYFGPGTRLTVT.

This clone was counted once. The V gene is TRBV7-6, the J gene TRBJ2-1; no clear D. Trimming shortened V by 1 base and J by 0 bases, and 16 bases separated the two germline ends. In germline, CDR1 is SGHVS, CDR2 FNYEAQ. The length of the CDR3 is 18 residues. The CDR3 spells CASSLVARGGFSYNEQFF. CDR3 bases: TGTGCCAGCAGCTTAGTCGCCAGAGGCGGATTCTCCTACAATGAGCAGTTCTTC.

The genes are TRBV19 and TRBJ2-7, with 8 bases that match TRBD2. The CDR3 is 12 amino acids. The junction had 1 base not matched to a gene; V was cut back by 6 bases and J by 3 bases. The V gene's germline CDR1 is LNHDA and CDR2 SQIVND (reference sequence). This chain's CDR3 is CASSGRDYEQYF. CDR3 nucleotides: TGTGCCAGTAGCGGGAGGGACTACGAGCAGTACTTC.

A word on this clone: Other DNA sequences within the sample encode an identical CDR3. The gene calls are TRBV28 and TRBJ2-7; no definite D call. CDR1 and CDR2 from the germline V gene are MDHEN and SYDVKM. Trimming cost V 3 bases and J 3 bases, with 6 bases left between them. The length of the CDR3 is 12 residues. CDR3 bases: TGTGCCAGCAGTTTTTCTTACTACGAGCAGTACTTC. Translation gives CASSFSYYEQYF.

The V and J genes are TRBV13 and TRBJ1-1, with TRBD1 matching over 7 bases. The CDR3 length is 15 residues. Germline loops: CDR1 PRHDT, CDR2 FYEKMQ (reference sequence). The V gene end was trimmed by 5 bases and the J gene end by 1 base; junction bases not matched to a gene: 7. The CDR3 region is CASSPKGQENTEAFF. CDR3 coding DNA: TGTGCCAGCAGCCCCAAAGGACAGGAGAACACTGAAGCTTTCTTT.

CDR3 residues: CASRPTVSGNQPQHF. CDR3 sequence (DNA): TGCGCCAGCAGACCAACAGTAAGTGGAAATCAGCCCCAGCATTTT. V is TRBV10-2 and J is TRBJ1-5; D is unresolved. Trimming left V 6 bases short and J 4 bases short, with 16 bases between. The CDR3 loop spans 15 amino acids. Germline CDR1 reads WSHSY; CDR2 reads SAAADI.

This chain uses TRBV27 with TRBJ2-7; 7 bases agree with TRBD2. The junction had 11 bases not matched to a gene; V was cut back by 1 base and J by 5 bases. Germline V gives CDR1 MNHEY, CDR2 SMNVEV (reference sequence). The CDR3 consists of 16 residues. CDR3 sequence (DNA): TGTGCCAGCAGTTTATGGGTAGGGGCGGGAGCAGACGAGCAGTACTTC. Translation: CASSLWVGAGADEQYF.

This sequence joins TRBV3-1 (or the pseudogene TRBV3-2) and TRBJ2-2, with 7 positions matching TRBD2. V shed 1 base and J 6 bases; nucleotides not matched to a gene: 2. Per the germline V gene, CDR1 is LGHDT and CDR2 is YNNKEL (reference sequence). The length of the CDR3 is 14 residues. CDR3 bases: TGTGCCAGCAGCCAAGTGCTAGCGGCCGGGGAGCTGTTTTTT. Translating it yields CASSQVLAAGELFF.

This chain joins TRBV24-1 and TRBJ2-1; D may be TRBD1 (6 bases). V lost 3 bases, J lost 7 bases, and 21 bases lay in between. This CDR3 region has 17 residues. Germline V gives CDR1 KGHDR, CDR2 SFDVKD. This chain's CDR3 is CATSDARRQGYRNEQFF. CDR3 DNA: TGTGCCACCAGTGATGCCCGGAGGCAGGGGTATAGGAATGAGCAGTTCTTC.

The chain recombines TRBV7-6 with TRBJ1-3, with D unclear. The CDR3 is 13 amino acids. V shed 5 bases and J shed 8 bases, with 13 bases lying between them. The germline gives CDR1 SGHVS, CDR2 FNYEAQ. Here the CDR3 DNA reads TGTGCCAGCAGCAGCCGAGAGGGAGACACCATATATTTT. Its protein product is CASSSREGDTIYF.

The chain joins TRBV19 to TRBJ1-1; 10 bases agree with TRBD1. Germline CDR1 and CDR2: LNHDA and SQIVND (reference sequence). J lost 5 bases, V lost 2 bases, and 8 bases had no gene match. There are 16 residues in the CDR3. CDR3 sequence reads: CASSIRTGTGATEAFF. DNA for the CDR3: TGTGCCAGTAGTATACGAACCGGGACAGGGGCAACTGAAGCTTTCTTT.

CDR3 DNA sequence: TGTGCCAGCAGTGTTGAAGCAGGGGGCGAGGGCATACACACCGGGGAGCTGTTTTTT. This sequence encodes CASSVEAGGEGIHTGELFF. The rearrangement links TRBV2 to TRBJ2-2; 8 bases align to TRBD1. V gave up 4 bases and J gave up 3 bases; unmatched junction bases: 16. Germline V lookup: CDR1 SNHLY, CDR2 FYNNEI. This CDR3 is built from 19 residues.

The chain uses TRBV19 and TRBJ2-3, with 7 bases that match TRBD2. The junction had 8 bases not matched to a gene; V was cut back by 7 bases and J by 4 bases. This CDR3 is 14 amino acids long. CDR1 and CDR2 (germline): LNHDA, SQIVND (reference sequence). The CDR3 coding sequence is TGTGCCAGTATGCCTAGCGGCCATTCAGATACGCAGTATTTT. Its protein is CASMPSGHSDTQYF.

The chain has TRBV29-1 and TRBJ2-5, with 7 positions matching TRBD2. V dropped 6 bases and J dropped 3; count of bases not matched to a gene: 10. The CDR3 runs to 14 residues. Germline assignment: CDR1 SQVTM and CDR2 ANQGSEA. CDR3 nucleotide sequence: TGCAGCGTGGAATTCCCCGGGACTAAAGAGACCCAGTACTTC. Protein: CSVEFPGTKETQYF. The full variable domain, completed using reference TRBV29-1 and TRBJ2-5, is SAVISQKPSRDICQRGTSLTIQCQVDSQVTMMFWYRQQPGQSLTLIATANQGSEATYESGFVIDKFPISRPNLTFSTLTVSNMSPEDSSIYLCSVEFPGTKETQYFGPGTRLLVL.

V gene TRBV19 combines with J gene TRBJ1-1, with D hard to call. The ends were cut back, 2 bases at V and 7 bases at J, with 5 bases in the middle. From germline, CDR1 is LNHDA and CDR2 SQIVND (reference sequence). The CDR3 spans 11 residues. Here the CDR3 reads CASSILYEAFF. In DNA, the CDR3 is TGTGCCAGTAGTATATTATATGAAGCTTTCTTT.

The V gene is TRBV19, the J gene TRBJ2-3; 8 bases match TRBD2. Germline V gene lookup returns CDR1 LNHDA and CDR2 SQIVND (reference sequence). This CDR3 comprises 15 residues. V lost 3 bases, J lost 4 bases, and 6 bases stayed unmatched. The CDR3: CASSIAGLASDTQYF. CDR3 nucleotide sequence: TGTGCCAGTAGTATTGCCGGACTAGCATCAGATACGCAGTATTTT.

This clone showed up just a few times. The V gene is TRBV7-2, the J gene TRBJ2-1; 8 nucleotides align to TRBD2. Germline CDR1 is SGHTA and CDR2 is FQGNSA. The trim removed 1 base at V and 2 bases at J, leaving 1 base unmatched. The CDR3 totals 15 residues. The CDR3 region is CASSLEAGAYNEQFF. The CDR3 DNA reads TGTGCCAGCAGCTTAGAAGCGGGAGCCTACAATGAGCAGTTCTTC.

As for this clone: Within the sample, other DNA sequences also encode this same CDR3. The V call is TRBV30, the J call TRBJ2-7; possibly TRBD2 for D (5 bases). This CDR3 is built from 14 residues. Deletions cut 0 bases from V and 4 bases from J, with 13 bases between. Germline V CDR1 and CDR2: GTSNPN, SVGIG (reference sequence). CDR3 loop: CAWSVGLALYEQYF. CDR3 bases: TGTGCCTGGAGTGTAGGGCTAGCTCTGTACGAGCAGTACTTC.

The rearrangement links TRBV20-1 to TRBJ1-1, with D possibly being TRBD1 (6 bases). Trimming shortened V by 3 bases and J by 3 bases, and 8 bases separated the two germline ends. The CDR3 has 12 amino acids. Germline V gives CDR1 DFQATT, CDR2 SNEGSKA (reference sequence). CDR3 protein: CSASTGYTEAFF. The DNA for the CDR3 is TGCAGTGCTAGTACAGGGTACACTGAAGCTTTCTTT.

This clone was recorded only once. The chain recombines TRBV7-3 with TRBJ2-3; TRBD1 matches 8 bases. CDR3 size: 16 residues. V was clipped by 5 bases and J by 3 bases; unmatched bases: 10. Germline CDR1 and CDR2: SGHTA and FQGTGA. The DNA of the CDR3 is TGTGCCAGCAGCCTCAGGGGGCAGCCTTCAACAGATACGCAGTATTTT. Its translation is CASSLRGQPSTDTQYF.

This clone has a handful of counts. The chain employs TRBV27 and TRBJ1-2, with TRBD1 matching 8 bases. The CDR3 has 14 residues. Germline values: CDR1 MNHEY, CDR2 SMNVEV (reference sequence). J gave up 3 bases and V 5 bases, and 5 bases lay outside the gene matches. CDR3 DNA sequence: TGTGCCAGCAGTCTGTCGGACAGGGACTATGGCTACACCTTC. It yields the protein CASSLSDRDYGYTF.

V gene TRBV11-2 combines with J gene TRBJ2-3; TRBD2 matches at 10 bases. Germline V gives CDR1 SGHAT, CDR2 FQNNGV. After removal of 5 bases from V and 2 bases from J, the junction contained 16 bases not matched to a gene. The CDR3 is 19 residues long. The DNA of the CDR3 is TGTGCCAGCAGCCCCAAGCCGCCGGGACTAGCGAGCCTCACAGATACGCAGTATTTT. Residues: CASSPKPPGLASLTDTQYF.

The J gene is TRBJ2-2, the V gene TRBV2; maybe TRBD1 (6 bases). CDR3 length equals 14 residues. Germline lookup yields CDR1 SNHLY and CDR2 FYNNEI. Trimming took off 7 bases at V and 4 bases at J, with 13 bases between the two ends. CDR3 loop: CASNDRQATGELFF. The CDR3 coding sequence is TGTGCCAGCAACGACAGGCAGGCCACCGGGGAGCTGTTTTTT.

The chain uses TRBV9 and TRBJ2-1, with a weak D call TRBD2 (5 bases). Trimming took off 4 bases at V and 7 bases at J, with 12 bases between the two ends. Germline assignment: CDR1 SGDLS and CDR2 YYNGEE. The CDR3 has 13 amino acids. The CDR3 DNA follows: TGTGCCAGCAGCACCTCTCTAGCTAATGAGCAGTTCTTC. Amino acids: CASSTSLANEQFF. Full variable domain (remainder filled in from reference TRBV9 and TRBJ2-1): DSGVTQTPKHLITATGQRVTLRCSPRSGDLSVYWYQQSLDQGLQFLIQYYNGEERAKGNILERFSAQQFPDLHSELNLSSLELGDSALYFCASSTSLANEQFFGPGTRLTVL.

The CDR3 DNA reads as TGTGCCAGCAGCTTGATAGGGGCGCGAGCTAATGAAAAACTGTTTTTT. Translation gives CASSLIGARANEKLFF. V usage is TRBV5-5 and J usage is TRBJ1-4, with a weak D call TRBD1 (5 bases). The ends were cut back, 1 base at V and 3 bases at J, with 13 bases in the middle. Germline V CDR1 and CDR2: SGHKS, YYEKEE (reference sequence). The length of the CDR3 is 16 residues.